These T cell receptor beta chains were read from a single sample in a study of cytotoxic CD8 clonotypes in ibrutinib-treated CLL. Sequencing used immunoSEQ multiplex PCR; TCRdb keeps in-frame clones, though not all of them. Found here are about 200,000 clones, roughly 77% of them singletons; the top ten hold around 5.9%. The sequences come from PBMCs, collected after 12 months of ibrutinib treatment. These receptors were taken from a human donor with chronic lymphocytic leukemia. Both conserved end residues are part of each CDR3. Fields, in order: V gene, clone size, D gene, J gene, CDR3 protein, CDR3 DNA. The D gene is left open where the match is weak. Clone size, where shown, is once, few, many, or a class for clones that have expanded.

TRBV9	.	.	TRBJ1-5	CASSAQGISEPQHF	TGTGCCAGCAGCGCTCAGGGGATAAGTGAGCCCCAGCATTTT
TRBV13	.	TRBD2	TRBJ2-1	CASSLSGRLTYNEQFF	TGTGCCAGCAGCTTAAGCGGGAGGCTCACCTACAATGAGCAGTTCTTC
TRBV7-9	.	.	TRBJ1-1	CASGGLRNTEAFF	TGTGCCAGCGGGGGCCTTCGGAACACTGAAGCTTTCTTT
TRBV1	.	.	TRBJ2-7	CTSSQGELADGNYEQYF	TGCACCAGCAGCCAAGGAGAACTAGCGGATGGAAACTACGAGCAGTACTTC
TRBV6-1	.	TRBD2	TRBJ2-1	CASSRSSGSEEQFF	TGTGCCAGCAGTCGGTCTAGCGGGTCTGAAGAGCAGTTCTTC
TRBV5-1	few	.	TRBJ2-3	CASSLQRSSTDTQYF	TGCGCCAGCAGCTTGCAAAGGAGTAGCACAGATACGCAGTATTTT
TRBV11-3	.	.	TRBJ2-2	CASSLTLGELFF	TGTGCCAGCAGCCTAACCTTAGGGGAGCTGTTTTTT
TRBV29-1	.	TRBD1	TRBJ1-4	CSVARDRGFNEKLFF	TGCAGCGTTGCAAGGGACAGGGGTTTTAATGAAAAACTGTTTTTT
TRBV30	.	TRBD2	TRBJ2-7	CAWSAGGLAGDKQYF	TGTGCCTGGAGTGCGGGGGGACTAGCGGGAGATAAGCAGTACTTC
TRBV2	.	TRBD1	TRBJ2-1	CASRVRQGTQNEQFF	TGTGCCAGCAGAGTCAGACAGGGGACTCAAAATGAGCAGTTCTTC
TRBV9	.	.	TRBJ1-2	CASSVGDVSGIDGYTF	TGTGCCAGCAGCGTAGGGGACGTTTCGGGGATCGATGGCTACACCTTC
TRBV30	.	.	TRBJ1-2	CAWNSYTF	TGTGCCTGGAATAGCTACACCTTC
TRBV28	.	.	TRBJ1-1	CASSSPFIPTEAFF	TGTGCCAGCAGTTCCCCCTTCATACCAACTGAAGCTTTCTTT
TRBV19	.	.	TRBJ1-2	CASSSPWLSIYGYTF	TGTGCCAGTAGTTCCCCTTGGCTAAGTATCTATGGCTACACCTTC
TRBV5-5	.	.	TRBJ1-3	CASSGTTGTASGNTIYF	TGTGCCAGCAGCGGAACTACCGGGACGGCCTCTGGAAACACCATATATTTT
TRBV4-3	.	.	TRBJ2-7	CASSQGFGAANGDEQYF	TGCGCCAGCAGCCAGGGATTCGGGGCGGCAAACGGGGACGAGCAGTACTTC
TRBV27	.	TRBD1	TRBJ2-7	CASGRQGNSYEQYF	TGTGCCAGCGGACGACAGGGTAACTCCTACGAGCAGTACTTC
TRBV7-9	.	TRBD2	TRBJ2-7	CASSLKGTRESSVEQYF	TGTGCCAGCAGCTTAAAGGGTACGCGGGAGTCTTCGGTCGAGCAGTACTTC
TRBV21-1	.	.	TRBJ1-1	CASSKNGAPNTEAFF	TGTGCCAGCAGCAAAAACGGGGCCCCCAACACTGAAGCTTTCTTT
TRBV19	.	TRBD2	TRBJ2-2	CASSIGAGVFTGELFF	TGTGCCAGTAGTATAGGGGCGGGGGTGTTCACCGGGGAGCTGTTTTTT
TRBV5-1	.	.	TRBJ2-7	CASSLTGGYEQYF	TGCGCCAGCAGCCTGACAGGTGGATACGAGCAGTACTTC
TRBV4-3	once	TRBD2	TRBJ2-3	CASSQELAGSTDTQYF	TGCGCCAGCAGCCAGGAACTAGCGGGAAGCACAGATACGCAGTATTTT
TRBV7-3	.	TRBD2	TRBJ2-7	CASSLEAGPPYEQYF	TGTGCCAGCAGCTTAGAAGCGGGACCTCCGTACGAGCAGTACTTC
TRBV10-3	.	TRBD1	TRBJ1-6	CAISEEDRELALHF	TGTGCCATCAGTGAGGAGGACAGGGAATTAGCCCTCCACTTT
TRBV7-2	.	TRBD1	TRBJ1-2	CASSYRLTGYYGYTF	TGTGCCAGCAGCTACCGCTTGACAGGGTACTATGGCTACACCTTC
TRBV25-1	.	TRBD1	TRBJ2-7	CASSGTGRPYEQYF	TGTGCCAGCAGTGGGACAGGCCGACCTTACGAGCAGTACTTC
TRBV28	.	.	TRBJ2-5	CASSPRWIQETQYF	TGTGCCAGCAGTCCCCGTTGGATACAAGAGACCCAGTACTTC
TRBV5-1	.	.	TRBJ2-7	CASSTGGGEQYF	TGCGCCAGCAGCACAGGAGGGGGAGAGCAGTACTTC
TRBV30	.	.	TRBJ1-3	CAWMFPGHSGNTIYF	TGTGCCTGGATGTTTCCAGGACACTCTGGAAACACCATATATTTT
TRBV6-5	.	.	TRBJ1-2	CASSTTGVSGYTF	TGTGCCAGCAGCACGACAGGAGTGTCTGGCTACACCTTC
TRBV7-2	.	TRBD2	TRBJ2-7	CASSKAGRPTTYEQYF	TGTGCCAGCAGTAAAGCGGGACGTCCTACCACCTACGAGCAGTACTTC
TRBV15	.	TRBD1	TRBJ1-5	CATSRDRQGAFSQPQHF	TGTGCCACCAGCAGAGACCGACAGGGGGCTTTTAGTCAGCCCCAGCATTTT
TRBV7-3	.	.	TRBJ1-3	CASSSEGSGPGNTIYF	TGTGCCAGCAGCTCTGAGGGGTCAGGTCCTGGAAACACCATATATTTT
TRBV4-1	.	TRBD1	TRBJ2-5	CASSQEDRVPETQYF	TGCGCCAGCAGCCAAGAGGACAGGGTACCAGAGACCCAGTACTTC
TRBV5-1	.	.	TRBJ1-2	CASSLIAGDFNYGYTF	TGCGCCAGCAGCTTGATAGCAGGAGACTTTAACTATGGCTACACCTTC
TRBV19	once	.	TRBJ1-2	CASSRNRDYGYTF	TGTGCCAGTAGTAGAAATCGGGACTATGGCTACACCTTC
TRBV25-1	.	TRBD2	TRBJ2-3	CASSLAGGPDTQYF	TGTGCCAGCAGCCTAGCGGGAGGACCAGATACGCAGTATTTT
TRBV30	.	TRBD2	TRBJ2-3	CAWSVRLSGGLTDTQYF	TGTGCCTGGAGTGTAAGATTGTCGGGGGGACTCACAGATACGCAGTATTTT
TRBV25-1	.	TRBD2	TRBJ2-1	CASSGTSALRGTYNEQFF	TGTGCCAGCAGTGGCACTAGCGCCCTAAGGGGAACCTACAATGAGCAGTTCTTC
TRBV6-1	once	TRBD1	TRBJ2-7	CASRRTGRFAEQYF	TGTGCCAGCAGAAGGACAGGGAGATTCGCCGAGCAGTACTTC
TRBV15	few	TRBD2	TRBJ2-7	CATSREGLAGARDEQYF	TGTGCCACCAGCAGAGAGGGACTAGCGGGAGCGCGCGACGAGCAGTACTTC
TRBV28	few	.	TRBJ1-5	CASSLFGGGQPQHF	TGTGCCAGCAGTTTATTCGGCGGGGGGCAGCCCCAGCATTTT
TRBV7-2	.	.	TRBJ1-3	CASSLAVTASGNTIYF	TGTGCCAGCAGCTTAGCGGTAACAGCCTCTGGAAACACCATATATTTT
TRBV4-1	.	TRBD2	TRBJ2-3	CASSQERLAGSSTDTQYF	TGCGCCAGCAGCCAAGAACGGTTAGCGGGGAGTAGCACAGATACGCAGTATTTT
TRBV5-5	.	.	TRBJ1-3	CASRGGVAGNTIYF	TGTGCCAGCCGAGGAGGGGTGGCTGGAAACACCATATATTTT
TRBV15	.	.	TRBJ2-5	CATSLSGQGGTQETQYF	TGTGCCACCAGCCTCTCCGGGCAGGGGGGAACGCAAGAGACCCAGTACTTC
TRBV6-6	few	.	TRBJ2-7	CASSYEGREYF	TGTGCCAGCAGTTATGAGGGACGGGAGTACTTC
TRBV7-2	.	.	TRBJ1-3	CASTPARSQASGNTIYF	TGTGCCAGCACCCCCGCTCGGTCACAGGCCTCTGGAAACACCATATATTTT
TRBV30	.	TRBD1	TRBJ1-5	CAWSAQGRDQPQHF	TGTGCCTGGAGTGCACAGGGGAGAGATCAGCCCCAGCATTTT
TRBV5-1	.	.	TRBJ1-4	CASCPRGDEKLFF	TGCGCCAGCTGTCCGCGAGGAGATGAAAAACTGTTTTTT
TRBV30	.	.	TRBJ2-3	CAWSVRAIGTQYF	TGTGCCTGGAGTGTTCGGGCGATTGGAACGCAGTATTTT
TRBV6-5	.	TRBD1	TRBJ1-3	CASRRDRGRNTIYF	TGTGCCAGCAGACGGGACAGGGGTAGAAACACCATATATTTT
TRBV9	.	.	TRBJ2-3	CASSVEGSGTQYF	TGTGCCAGCAGCGTAGAGGGGTCAGGTACGCAGTATTTT
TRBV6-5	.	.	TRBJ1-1	CASSSAPGLGGAFF	TGTGCCAGCAGCTCGGCCCCAGGTCTAGGGGGAGCTTTCTTT
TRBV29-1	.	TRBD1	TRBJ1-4	CSVAGQGELFF	TGCAGCGTGGCCGGACAGGGAGAACTGTTTTTT
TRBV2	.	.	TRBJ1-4	CASSVREKLFF	TGTGCCAGCAGTGTTAGGGAAAAACTGTTTTTT
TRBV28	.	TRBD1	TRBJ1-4	CASSLRGQSNEKLFF	TGTGCCAGCAGTTTAAGGGGGCAGTCTAATGAAAAACTGTTTTTT
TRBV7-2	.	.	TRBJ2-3	CASSPFTDTQYF	TGTGCCAGCAGCCCGTTCACAGATACGCAGTATTTT
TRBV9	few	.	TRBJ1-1	CASSVGGGGQTEAFF	TGTGCCAGCAGCGTAGGGGGAGGCGGGCAAACTGAAGCTTTCTTT
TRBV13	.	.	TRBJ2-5	CASSNQDQETQYF	TGTGCCAGCAGTAATCAGGACCAAGAGACCCAGTACTTC